Below, 9 T cell receptor beta chains from the same sample are listed, as sequenced in a study of low-dose radiotherapy and immunotherapy resistance in tumors. The time point was: before trial treatment. The authors ran around 19 PCR cycles to amplify TCRs with a constant-region primer and V-primer adapter. Using its own MiXCR run on the reads, TCRdb lists one record per CDR3 protein. The table includes tens of thousands of distinct CDR3 sequences, 10% to 15% detected once. This specimen consisted of PBMCs, obtained before treatment. The receptors come from a female donor with ovarian cancer.

The table lists this clonotype with many counts. The chain employs TRBV21-1 and TRBJ1-3; the table's D call, TRBD1, was not checked against the DNA. TRBV21-1 is a recognized pseudogene. The CDR3 is made up of 16 amino acids. The CDR3 DNA reads TGTGCCAGCAGCAAGGGGCTTAAGGGGGCTGGAAACACCATATATTTT. Translation gives CASSKGLKGAGNTIYF.

At least ten counts were recorded for this clonotype. This chain links TRBV7-2 with TRBJ2-1; tentatively, D is TRBD1 (5 bases). CDR3 length: 13 residues. The ends were cut back, 7 bases at V and 9 bases at J, with 16 bases in the middle. Germline V gives CDR1 SGHTA, CDR2 FQGNSA. CDR3 sequence (DNA): TGTGCCAGCACCGAAGGGGTTTGGGGTGAGCAGTTCTTC. Its translation: CASTEGVWGEQFF.

The sample holds many counts of this clonotype. V gene TRBV4-1 combines with J gene TRBJ1-5; the match to TRBD1 covers 10 bases. The CDR3 contains 15 residues. Germline loops: CDR1 MGHRA, CDR2 YSYEKL. The trim removed 5 bases at V and 7 bases at J, leaving 8 bases unmatched. CDR3: CASSASGTGVQPQHF. In DNA form, the CDR3 reads TGCGCCAGCAGCGCATCCGGGACAGGGGTACAGCCCCAGCATTTT.

In this sample, this clonotype turned up many times. The chain has TRBV19 and TRBJ1-1; maybe TRBD1 (6 bases). From germline, CDR1 is LNHDA and CDR2 SQIVND (reference sequence). This CDR3 has 16 amino acids. The V end was cut by 5 bases, the J end by 1 base, with 17 bases between. The CDR3 is CASSLNMGAGNTEAFF. In DNA form, the CDR3 reads TGTGCCAGTAGTCTAAATATGGGGGCCGGGAACACTGAAGCTTTCTTT.

As concerns this clonotype: One end of the junction does not line up with germline, which may come from a read error. CDR3 protein: CASSPHGTDF. CDR3 nucleotides: TGTGCCAGCAGTCCCCACGGGACAGATTTC. This rearrangement joins TRBV28 to TRBJ2-7, with 7 bases fitting TRBD1. The CDR3 contains 10 residues. CDR1 and CDR2 (germline): MDHEN, SYDVKM.

The chain joins TRBV3-1 to TRBJ2-4; D not resolved. The germline V gene has CDR1 LGHDT and CDR2 YNNKEL (reference sequence). V shed 1 base and J shed 4 bases, with 11 bases lying between them. The CDR3 runs to 15 residues. CDR3 residues: CASSQGTNTKNIQYF. CDR3 DNA sequence: TGTGCCAGCAGCCAAGGAACAAACACGAAAAACATTCAGTACTTC.

In this sample, this clonotype turned up many times. The chain recombines TRBV5-1 with TRBJ2-1; 7 bases agree with TRBD2. Trimming removed 1 base from V and 4 bases from J; junction bases left unmatched: 11. The CDR3 loop spans 17 amino acids. Germline V lookup: CDR1 SGHRS, CDR2 YFSETQ. The CDR3 nucleotides read TGCGCCAGCAGCTTGTGGTCGATTAGCGGGCTTTACAATGAGCAGTTCTTC. It yields the protein CASSLWSISGLYNEQFF.

In DNA form, the CDR3 reads TGTGCCAGCTCCCTCCAGCTGAATTCACCCCTCCACTTT. As protein: CASSLQLNSPLHF. J is TRBJ1-6 and V is TRBV18, with D uncertain. The germline gives CDR1 KGHSH, CDR2 LQKENI. Between the trimmed V and J ends, which lost 6 bases and 7 bases, there was a span of 10 bases. CDR3 length equals 13 residues.

In this sample, this clonotype turned up many times. In nucleotides, the CDR3 is TGTGCCAGCAGCGGGCAGGGTTGGGATGGCTACACCTTC. Translating it yields CASSGQGWDGYTF. This chain links TRBV28 with TRBJ1-2; a weak D match, TRBD1 (5 bases). Germline CDR1 reads MDHEN; CDR2 reads SYDVKM. Trimming removed 6 bases from V and 6 bases from J, with 14 bases in between. This CDR3 has 13 amino acids.